This T cell receptor (beta chain) stems from a study of shared clonotypes between healthy human individuals (TCRdb year 2020). Background for the entire study: The cohort included a few men and a couple of women between 18 and 49 years of age. Blood TCR repertoires of five healthy adults were deeply sequenced to estimate repertoire size and the extent of clonotype sharing between individuals. Between about 0.94 and 8.9 billion PBMCs per donor were obtained by leukapheresis. For each donor, CD4 naive and CD4 memory were each given three plates, CD8 naive was given two plates, and CD8 memory was given one plate. To increase sequencing depth and limit assay-specific biases, different laboratories used diverse techniques to prepare libraries and sequence TCR repertoires.

The CDR3 measures 15 amino acids from cysteine to phenylalanine. Just the 45-base CDR3 DNA is kept, in frame starting at base 1. Taken from the germline V gene (reference sequence), the CDR1 and CDR2 loops are SGHNT and YYREEE. After removal of 7 bases from V and 2 bases from J, the junction retains 10 bases not matched to a gene. Broad study findings and their caveats: Even with the large sequencing depth, rarefaction of the sorted-subset datasets indicated that sequencing was incomplete. Only blood was sampled, and tissue TCR repertoires likely differ from those in blood. Sharing across several donors was observed for roughly 5% of naive CD4, under 4% of naive CD8, 2.3% of memory CD4, and roughly 0.4% of memory CD8 clonotypes. Naive subsets generally had larger estimated clonotype richness than memory subsets did. Higher generation probabilities were observed for clonotypes shared by all four sorted-subset donors than for non-shared clonotypes. The small number of donors limited the genetic and exposure-history diversity represented. Pairwise subsampling indicated that sequencing depth was expected to affect the degree of clonotype sharing among donors.

Note on this clone: The antigen this receptor binds is unknown. No much larger clonotype is one base removed from it; base qualities were not supplied.

Donors were healthy HIV-negative adults with no recently reported acute infections or vaccinations. All donors were Caucasian adults living in Nashville, Tennessee, USA. CD4+ T cells were enriched through magnetic negative selection, after which naive cells were positively selected on CD45RA and the remaining negative fraction served as the memory subset. After blood collection by leukapheresis, PBMCs were isolated using Ficoll-Histopaque density gradient centrifugation and then cryopreserved in the vapor phase of liquid nitrogen. Analytical flow cytometry was used to check the purity and quantity of each magnetically sorted T cell population. Genomic DNA was isolated from every sorted fraction and measured by UV absorbance on a Nanodrop 2000c. TCR CDR3 regions were amplified from genomic DNA by multiplex PCR using the deep immunoSEQ assay. Genomic DNA extracted from each cell subset was distributed evenly over all wells of several immunoSEQ 96-well plates, and each plate served as one replicate. For sorted subsets, each replicate PCR was loaded with 200 ng genomic DNA, equivalent to 25,000 to 30,000 T cell genomes. The purified libraries were quantified using a Qubit 3.0 fluorometer, sized with a Bioanalyzer 2100, and then quantified again using the KAPA Library Quantification kit. Every immunoSEQ 96-well plate was sequenced on a dedicated single-read 150-cycle Illumina NextSeq 550 flow cell. The original methods were these. The immunoSEQ output contained only junctional sequences without quality scores, so filtering could not match that applied to full-length reads. Sequences were annotated with PyIR, a Python wrapper for IgBLAST v1.9, using IMGT germline references to assign V/J genes and CDR3. Reads were filtered out if the reads had weak V/J assignments (E-value above 1e-6), no CDR3, stop codons, out-of-frame junctions, or ambiguous translated residues. V3J clonotypes were defined as sequences sharing the same inferred V gene, J gene, and CDR3 amino acid sequence. Percentage overlap between repertoires was computed as shared unique clonotypes divided by the size of the smaller repertoire. RTK rarefaction, the Chao1 estimator, and Recon v2.1 estimates of unobserved clonotypes were used to assess repertoire richness. For all TCRbeta clonotypes obtained by the gDNA method from a handful of donors, generation probabilities were computed with OLGA. TCRdb took this table from immuneACCESS and kept in-frame rearrangements with V and J called. Such tables lack part of the clones; where checked against another copy, unresolved V genes explain under half of the gap, and the rest is unexplained. That table gives V, J and clone size, and the DNA gave D and trimming. In this sample the table shows over a million clones, 60% to 80% of which occur a single time. Jointly, the top ten make up about 1.5% of the sample.

The sample consisted of memory CD4+ T cells sorted from blood. According to the study, the label for this sample's cell subset or site signals: CD45RA-negative fraction. The sequence came from a man in his late teens or twenties in good health. The chain joins TRBV5-4 to TRBJ2-5; TRBD1 matches 8 bases in the middle. DNA sequence: TGTGCCAGCGGTCGACAGGGGAGAGGTCAAGAGACCCAGTACTTC. Translated, this gives CASGRQGRGQETQYF. Joined to the reference TRBV5-4 and TRBJ2-5 proteins, this CDR3 gives the full variable domain: ETGVTQSPTHLIKTRGQQVTLRCSSQSGHNTVSWYQQALGQGPQFIFQYYREEENGRGNFPPRFSGLQFPNYSSELNVNALELDDSALYLCASGRQGRGQETQYFGPGTRLLVL.